The clone carrying this TCR beta chain was seen many times. Its antigen remains unidentified. Germline-derived CDR1 and CDR2 are ENHRY and SYGVKD. V dropped 2 bases and J dropped 5; count of bases not matched to a gene: 5. CDR3 length: 14 amino acids. The unsorted libraries originated from 2 million PBMCs kept at -80 C. The record originates from a study of neurological immune-mediated disorders. Study conclusions and caveats: Multiple sclerosis patients had less TCR clonal expansion than even healthy controls, unlike HTLV-1-associated myelopathy. Subjects shared no identical expanded-clone CDR3 amino acid sequences, suggesting private TCR-beta repertoires in all groups.

Every sequencing run generated over 170 million TCR-beta sequences from 15-18 subjects. Each CDR3 protein gets one entry after TCRdb re-called the 5' RACE reads with MiXCR. The sample holds about 48,000 distinct CDR3 sequences, about 9.3% seen once. The material sequenced was PBMCs. The sequence was obtained from a woman aged 40 to 50 with HTLV-1-associated myelopathy (HAM/TSP). J is TRBJ2-5 and V is TRBV10-3, with 7 nucleotides matching TRBD1. CDR3 residues: CAISEPRQGETQYF. Here the CDR3 DNA reads TGTGCCATCAGTGAGCCTCGACAGGGCGAGACCCAGTACTTC.